Here is one TCR beta chain with its context. Its specificity is not known. The sample belongs to a study of cytomegalovirus exposure and HLA in healthy donors. Overall study findings and caveats: Sequencing depth roughly uniform across donors was assumed in presence/absence analyses. Listed as cytomegalovirus-associated were 150 or so TCR beta chains.

The study ran its PCR with 60 Vbeta and 13 Jbeta primers. Method: immunoSEQ multiplex PCR; TCRdb's copy keeps in-frame clones and lacks some. The sample contains 100,000 to 150,000 clones, roughly 75% of which appear only once. The CDR3 is 14 residues long. Trimming left V 0 bases short and J 5 bases short, with 12 bases between. CDR1 and CDR2 (germline): SGHNT, YYREEE (reference sequence). Sequences were obtained from PBMCs. The clonotype originates from a man aged 25-40 years in good health and CMV-seronegative. This rearrangement joins TRBV5-4 to TRBJ2-7, with D maybe TRBD1 (5 bases). The CDR3 DNA reads TGTGCCAGCAGCTTGGGGCAGGGATATAACGAGCAGTACTTC. This codes for CASSLGQGYNEQYF. The entire variable domain, with the rest obtained from reference TRBV5-4 and TRBJ2-7, is as follows: ETGVTQSPTHLIKTRGQQVTLRCSSQSGHNTVSWYQQALGQGPQFIFQYYREEENGRGNFPPRFSGLQFPNYSSELNVNALELDDSALYLCASSLGQGYNEQYFGPGTRLTVT.